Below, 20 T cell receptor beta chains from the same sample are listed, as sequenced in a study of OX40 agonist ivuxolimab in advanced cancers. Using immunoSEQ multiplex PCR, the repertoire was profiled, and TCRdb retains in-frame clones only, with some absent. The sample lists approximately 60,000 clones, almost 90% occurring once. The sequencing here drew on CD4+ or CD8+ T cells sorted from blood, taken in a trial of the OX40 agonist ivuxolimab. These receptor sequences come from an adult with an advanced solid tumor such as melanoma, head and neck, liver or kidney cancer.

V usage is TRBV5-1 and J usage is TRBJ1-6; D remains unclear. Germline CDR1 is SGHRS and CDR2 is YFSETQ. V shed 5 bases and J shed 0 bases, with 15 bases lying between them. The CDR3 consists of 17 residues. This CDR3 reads CASSSQSLSSYNSPLHF. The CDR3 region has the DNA TGCGCCAGCAGTTCCCAGTCGCTCAGCTCCTATAATTCACCCCTCCACTTT.

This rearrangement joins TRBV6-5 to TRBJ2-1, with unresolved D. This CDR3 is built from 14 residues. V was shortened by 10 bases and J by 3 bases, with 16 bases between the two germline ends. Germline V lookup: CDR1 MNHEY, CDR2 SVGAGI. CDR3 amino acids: CAIRFSVVYNEQFF. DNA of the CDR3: TGTGCCATCAGATTTAGTGTGGTCTACAATGAGCAGTTCTTC.

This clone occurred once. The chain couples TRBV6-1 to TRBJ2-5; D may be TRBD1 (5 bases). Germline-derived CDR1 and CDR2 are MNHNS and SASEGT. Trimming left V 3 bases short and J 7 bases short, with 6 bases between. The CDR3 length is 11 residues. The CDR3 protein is CASSEGRTQYF. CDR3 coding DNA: TGTGCCAGCAGTGAGGGGCGGACCCAGTACTTC.

As DNA, the CDR3 is TGTGCCACCAGCGGGATCGGGGGCCCAGATACGCAGTATTTT. Translating it yields CATSGIGGPDTQYF. This sequence joins TRBV15 and TRBJ2-3; D possibly uses TRBD1 or TRBD2 (6 bases each). Germline V gives CDR1 LNHNV, CDR2 YYDKDF (reference sequence). The CDR3 length is 14 residues. The V end lost 5 bases, the J end lost 4 bases, and 13 bases lay between the germline ends.

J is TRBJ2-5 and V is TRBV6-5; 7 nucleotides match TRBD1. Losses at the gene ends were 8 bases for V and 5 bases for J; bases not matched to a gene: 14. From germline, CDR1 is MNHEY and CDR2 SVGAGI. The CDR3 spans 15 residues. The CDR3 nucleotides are TGTGCCAGCCGCTGGCGGACAGGCCGTCGGGAGACCCAGTACTTC. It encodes CASRWRTGRRETQYF.

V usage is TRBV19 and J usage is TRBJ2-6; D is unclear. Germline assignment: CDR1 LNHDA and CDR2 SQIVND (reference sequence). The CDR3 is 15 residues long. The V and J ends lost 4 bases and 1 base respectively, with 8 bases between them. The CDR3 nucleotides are TGTGCCAGTAGTAGCCACATTTCTGGGGCCAACGTCCTGACTTTC. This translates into CASSSHISGANVLTF.

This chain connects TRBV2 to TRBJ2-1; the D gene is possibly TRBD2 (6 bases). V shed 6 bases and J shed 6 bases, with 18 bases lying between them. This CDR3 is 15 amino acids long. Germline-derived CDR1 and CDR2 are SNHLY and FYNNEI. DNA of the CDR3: TGTGCCAGCAGACCCTCCGGGACTGGCATCAATGAGCAGTTCTTC. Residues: CASRPSGTGINEQFF.

The CDR3 sequence is CASSSTYGYTF. In nucleotides, the CDR3 is TGTGCCAGCAGTTCAACCTATGGCTACACCTTC. The chain joins TRBV28 to TRBJ1-2; D remains ambiguous. The CDR3 loop spans 11 amino acids. Germline CDR1 reads MDHEN; CDR2 reads SYDVKM. Trimming removed 4 bases from V and 4 bases from J, with 4 bases in between.

The CDR3 DNA follows: TGTGCCAGCAGCCCCGTACTAGTTGGGAACAATGAGCAGTTCTTC. Amino acid sequence: CASSPVLVGNNEQFF. The rearrangement uses TRBV5-6 and TRBJ2-1; a possible D gene is TRBD2 (5 bases). The CDR3 consists of 15 residues. Germline V gives CDR1 SGHDT, CDR2 YYEEEE. Trimming took 4 bases from V and 5 from J, leaving 16 bases between them. The full variable domain, with the rest looked up from reference TRBV5-6 and TRBJ2-1, is DAGVTQSPTHLIKTRGQQVTLRCSPKSGHDTVSWYQQALGQGPQFIFQYYEEEERQRGNFPDRFSGHQFPNYSSELNVNALLLGDSALYLCASSPVLVGNNEQFFGPGTRLTVL.

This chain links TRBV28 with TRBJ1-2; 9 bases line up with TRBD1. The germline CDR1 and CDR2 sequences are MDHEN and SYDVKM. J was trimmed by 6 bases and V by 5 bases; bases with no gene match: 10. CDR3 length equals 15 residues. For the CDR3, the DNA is TGTGCCAGCAGTGGGTACAGGGGGCGCGTTGATGGCTACACCTTC. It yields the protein CASSGYRGRVDGYTF.

The CDR3: CASSDQREGRYNEQFF. CDR3 sequence (DNA): TGTGCCAGCAGTGACCAGCGGGAGGGCCGATACAATGAGCAGTTCTTC. J is TRBJ2-1 and V is TRBV2; TRBD2 aligns across 10 bases. V lost 3 bases and J lost 4; bases outside the gene matches: 6. This CDR3 contains 16 residues. CDR1 is SNHLY, CDR2 FYNNEI, per germline.

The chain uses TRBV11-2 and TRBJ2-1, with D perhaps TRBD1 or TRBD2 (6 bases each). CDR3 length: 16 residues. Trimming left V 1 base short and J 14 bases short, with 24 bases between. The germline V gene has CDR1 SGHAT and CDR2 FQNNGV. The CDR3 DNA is TGTGCCAGCAGCTTAGCCCACCTGACTGACAGGCGGGGTGAGTTCTTC. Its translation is CASSLAHLTDRRGEFF.

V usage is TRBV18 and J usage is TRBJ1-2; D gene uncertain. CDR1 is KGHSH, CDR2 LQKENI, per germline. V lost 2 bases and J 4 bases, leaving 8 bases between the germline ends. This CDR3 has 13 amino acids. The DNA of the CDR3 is TGTGCCAGCTCACCAACAGACTTCTATGGCTACACCTTC. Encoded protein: CASSPTDFYGYTF.

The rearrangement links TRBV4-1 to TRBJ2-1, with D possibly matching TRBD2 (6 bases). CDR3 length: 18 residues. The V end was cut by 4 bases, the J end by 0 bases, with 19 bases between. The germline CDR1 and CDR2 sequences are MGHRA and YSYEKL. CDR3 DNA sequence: TGCGCCAGCAGCCTCCGGGACTCCAAAAGCCCCTCCTACAATGAGCAGTTCTTC. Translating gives CASSLRDSKSPSYNEQFF.

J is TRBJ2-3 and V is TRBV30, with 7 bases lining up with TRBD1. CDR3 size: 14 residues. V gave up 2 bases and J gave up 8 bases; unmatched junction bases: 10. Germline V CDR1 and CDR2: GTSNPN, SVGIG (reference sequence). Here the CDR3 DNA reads TGTGCCTGGAGTCTGTGGACTGAGGGGGCTACGCAGTATTTT. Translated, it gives CAWSLWTEGATQYF.

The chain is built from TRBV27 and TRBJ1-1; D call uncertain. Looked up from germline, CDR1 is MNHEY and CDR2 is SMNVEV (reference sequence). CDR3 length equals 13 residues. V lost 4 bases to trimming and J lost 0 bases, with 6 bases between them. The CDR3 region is CASSSHLNTEAFF. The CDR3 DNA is TGTGCCAGCAGTTCTCACTTGAACACTGAAGCTTTCTTT.

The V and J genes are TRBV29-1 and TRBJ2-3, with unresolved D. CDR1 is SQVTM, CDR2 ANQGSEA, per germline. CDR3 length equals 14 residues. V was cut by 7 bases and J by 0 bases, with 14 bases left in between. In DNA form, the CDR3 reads TGCAGCGCCAAGGACGGTTCTAGCACAGATACGCAGTATTTT. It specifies CSAKDGSSTDTQYF.

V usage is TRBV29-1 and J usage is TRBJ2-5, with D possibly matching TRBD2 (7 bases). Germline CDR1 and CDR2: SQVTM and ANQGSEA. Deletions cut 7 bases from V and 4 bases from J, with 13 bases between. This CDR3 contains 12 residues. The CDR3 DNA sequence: TGCAGCGAAAAGGGGGGGGGAGAGACCCAGTACTTC. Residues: CSEKGGGETQYF.

The CDR3 DNA reads as TGTGCCAGCAACCGGGACAGGGGGCGCGGATCTTATGGCTACACCTTC. Translation: CASNRDRGRGSYGYTF. V and J are TRBV9 and TRBJ1-2; 12 positions agree with TRBD1. CDR3 length: 16 residues. V shed 6 bases and J 5 bases; nucleotides not matched to a gene: 11. Looked up from germline, CDR1 is SGDLS and CDR2 is YYNGEE.

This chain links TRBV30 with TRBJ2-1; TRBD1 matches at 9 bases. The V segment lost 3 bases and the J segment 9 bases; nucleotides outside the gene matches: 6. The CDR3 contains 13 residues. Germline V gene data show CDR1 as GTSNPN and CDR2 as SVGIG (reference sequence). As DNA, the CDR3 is TGTGCCTGGAGGGGACAGGGTAGAGGTGAGCAGTTCTTC. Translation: CAWRGQGRGEQFF. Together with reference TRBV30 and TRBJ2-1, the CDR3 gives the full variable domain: SQTIHQWPATLVQPVGSPLSLECTVEGTSNPNLYWYRQAAGRGLQLLFYSVGIGQISSEVPQNLSASRPQDRQFILSSKKLLLSDSGFYLCAWRGQGRGEQFFGPGTRLTVL.